Below are 25 T cell receptor beta chains sequenced from a single sample in a study of T cell responses to AZD1222 COVID-19 vaccine. Produced via immunoSEQ multiplex PCR; TCRdb's table is partial and in-frame only. The table includes more than 100,000 clones, 87% detected once. The sample was peripheral blood, taken 28 days after the second AZD1222 dose. These receptors came from an adult who received the AZD1222 COVID-19 vaccine.

CDR3 nucleotide sequence: TGTGCCAGCTCATCAGACAGGGAGGGTCGAGCTTTCTTT. Encoded protein: CASSSDREGRAFF. The chain is built from TRBV18 and TRBJ1-1, with 7 bases matching TRBD1. The germline CDR1 and CDR2 sequences are KGHSH and LQKENI. The V segment lost 5 bases and the J segment 10 bases; nucleotides outside the gene matches: 10. This CDR3 spans 13 amino acids.

This clone was counted between two and nine times. This chain links TRBV28 with TRBJ1-2; 8 bases match TRBD1. The germline CDR1 and CDR2 sequences are MDHEN and SYDVKM. With V trimmed by 5 bases and J by 4 bases, 6 bases remained unmatched. The CDR3 has 14 amino acids. CDR3 bases: TGTGCCAGCAGTACCCGGACAGGGAGCTATGGCTACACCTTC. This translates into CASSTRTGSYGYTF.

The table lists this clone with a few counts. The chain uses TRBV2 and TRBJ2-1; TRBD2 matches 7 bases. This CDR3 region has 17 residues. Trimming removed 3 bases from V and 3 bases from J; junction bases left unmatched: 11. CDR1 and CDR2 (germline): SNHLY, FYNNEI. The CDR3 bases are TGTGCCAGCAGTGATCCACTAGGGCGGGAGAACTACAATGAGCAGTTCTTC. Translated: CASSDPLGRENYNEQFF.

In this sample, this clone turned up once. The chain links TRBV18 to TRBJ1-3; no clear D. The germline V and J ends were trimmed by 4 bases and 8 bases, with 9 bases remaining between them. This CDR3 spans 12 amino acids. Germline V lookup: CDR1 KGHSH, CDR2 LQKENI. The CDR3 DNA follows: TGTGCCAGCTCACATCCCGGGGACACCATATATTTT. Its protein is CASSHPGDTIYF. Combining the CDR3 with reference TRBV18 and TRBJ1-3 gives the whole variable domain NAGVMQNPRHLVRRRGQEARLRCSPMKGHSHVYWYRQLPEEGLKFMVYLQKENIIDESGMPKERFSAEFPKEGPSILRIQQVVRGDSAAYFCASSHPGDTIYFGEGSWLTVV.

The gene calls are TRBV7-9 and TRBJ1-6; D ambiguous. V lost 1 base and J 7 bases, leaving 11 bases between the germline ends. This CDR3 region has 15 residues. CDR1 and CDR2 from the germline V gene are SEHNR and FQNEAQ (reference sequence). CDR3 nucleotides: TGTGCCAGCAGCTTAGTTCCGGGTTTCAATTCACCCCTCCACTTT. Amino acid sequence: CASSLVPGFNSPLHF.

The V and J genes are TRBV7-9 and TRBJ1-4, with 9 bases that match TRBD1. The V gene's germline CDR1 is SEHNR and CDR2 FQNEAQ (reference sequence). This CDR3 is 13 amino acids long. V trimming: 8 bases; J trimming: 6 bases; junction bases outside the gene matches: 4. The CDR3 DNA reads TGTGCCAGCGACAGGGGGTACGATGAAAAACTGTTTTTT. This translates into CASDRGYDEKLFF.

The chain links TRBV18 to TRBJ2-5; the match to TRBD1 covers 11 bases. From germline, CDR1 is KGHSH and CDR2 LQKENI. The CDR3 has 16 residues. V gave up 5 bases and J gave up 1 base; unmatched junction bases: 6. CDR3 DNA sequence: TGTGCCAGCTCAGTGTTCGGACAGGGGGCCCAAGAGACCCAGTACTTC. This translates into CASSVFGQGAQETQYF.

The chain recombines TRBV4-3 with TRBJ1-6; 7 bases map to TRBD1. This CDR3 comprises 15 residues. With 2 bases clipped from V and 6 bases from J, the junction kept 4 bases outside the gene matches. CDR1 LGHNA and CDR2 YSLEER come from the germline V gene. CDR3 amino acids: CASSQRQGPNSPLHF. Here the CDR3 DNA reads TGCGCCAGCAGCCAACGACAGGGTCCTAATTCACCCCTCCACTTT.

This chain links TRBV30 with TRBJ1-4, with D possibly being TRBD1 (6 bases). The CDR3 extends over 13 amino acids. The germline gives CDR1 GTSNPN, CDR2 SVGIG (reference sequence). V was cut by 0 bases and J by 7 bases, with 9 bases left in between. DNA for the CDR3: TGTGCCTGGAGTGTACAGGGACTTGAAAAACTGTTTTTT. It specifies CAWSVQGLEKLFF. Looking up the rest from reference TRBV30 and TRBJ1-4 gives the full variable domain: SQTIHQWPATLVQPVGSPLSLECTVEGTSNPNLYWYRQAAGRGLQLLFYSVGIGQISSEVPQNLSASRPQDRQFILSSKKLLLSDSGFYLCAWSVQGLEKLFFGSGTQLSVL.

This rearrangement joins TRBV16 to TRBJ1-6; a weak D match, TRBD1 (5 bases). The germline gives CDR1 KGHSY, CDR2 FQNENV. The V end lost 2 bases, the J end lost 10 bases, and 15 bases lay between the germline ends. The CDR3 contains 15 residues. The CDR3 DNA reads as TGTGCCAGCAGCCAAAGGGCGGGGCAAGGGTCACCCCTCCACTTT. This sequence encodes CASSQRAGQGSPLHF. Full variable domain (outside the CDR3, taken from reference TRBV16 and TRBJ1-6): GEEVAQTPKHLVRGEGQKAKLYCAPIKGHSYVFWYQQVLKNEFKFLISFQNENVFDETGMPKERFSAKCLPNSPCSLEIQATKLEDSAVYFCASSQRAGQGSPLHFGNGTRLTVT.

J is TRBJ1-5 and V is TRBV28; D uncertain. Trimming removed 2 bases from V and 6 bases from J, with 5 bases in between. Per germline, CDR1 MDHEN and CDR2 SYDVKM. The CDR3 totals 12 residues. The CDR3 DNA reads as TGTGCCAGCAGTTTAATGTTTCAGCCCCAGCATTTT. This translates into CASSLMFQPQHF.

The J gene is TRBJ1-5, the V gene TRBV19; no reliable D call. The V end lost 3 bases, the J end lost 7 bases, and 13 bases lay between the germline ends. CDR1 and CDR2 (germline): LNHDA, SQIVND (reference sequence). The CDR3 has 14 residues. The CDR3 sequence: CASSMSPGLQPQHF. In DNA form, the CDR3 reads TGTGCCAGTAGTATGAGTCCGGGGTTACAGCCCCAGCATTTT.

The gene calls are TRBV18 and TRBJ1-1; possibly TRBD1 for D (5 bases). The germline CDR1 and CDR2 sequences are KGHSH and LQKENI. The CDR3 sequence is 14 residues long. Deletions cut 6 bases from V and 1 base from J, with 12 bases between. The CDR3 sequence is CASSRGTGNTEAFF. The CDR3 nucleotides are TGTGCCAGCTCCCGCGGGACCGGGAACACTGAAGCTTTCTTT.

The V and J genes are TRBV7-2 and TRBJ1-2; the D gene is possibly TRBD1 (5 bases). Trimming removed 4 bases at V and 3 bases at J, with 9 bases between. Germline CDR1 reads SGHTA; CDR2 reads FQGNSA. The CDR3 sequence is 13 residues long. The CDR3 nucleotides are TGTGCCAGCAGCTCAGACAGCCACTATGGCTACACCTTC. Encoded protein: CASSSDSHYGYTF.

The V and J genes are TRBV11-2 and TRBJ1-1; no definite D call. The CDR3 contains 14 residues. Per the germline V gene, CDR1 is SGHAT and CDR2 is FQNNGV. V was shortened by 1 base and J by 3 bases, with 9 bases between the two germline ends. The CDR3 is CASSLGRQYTEAFF. The CDR3 nucleotides are TGTGCCAGCAGCTTAGGCCGGCAATACACTGAAGCTTTCTTT.

This clone was picked up one time. The chain recombines TRBV19 with TRBJ1-1; D is unclear. Germline CDR1 and CDR2: LNHDA and SQIVND (reference sequence). The CDR3 sequence is 15 residues long. V gave up 8 bases and J gave up 1 base, with 17 bases separating them. The CDR3, as DNA: TGTGCCAGTTCCCCCGCCGGTTCCTGGAACACTGAAGCTTTCTTT. Protein product: CASSPAGSWNTEAFF.

V gene TRBV11-2 combines with J gene TRBJ1-6, with 8 positions matching TRBD1. J was trimmed by 5 bases and V by 2 bases; bases with no gene match: 2. This CDR3 comprises 15 residues. CDR1 SGHAT and CDR2 FQNNGV come from the germline V gene. CDR3: CASSLNRGNNSPLHF. Written as DNA, the CDR3 is TGTGCCAGCAGCTTAAACAGGGGGAATAATTCACCCCTCCACTTT.

This sequence joins TRBV10-3 and TRBJ2-7, with D possibly being TRBD1 (6 bases). Germline CDR1 and CDR2: ENHRY and SYGVKD. V was shortened by 4 bases and J by 7 bases, with 14 bases between the two germline ends. This CDR3 is 13 amino acids long. CDR3 sequence (DNA): TGTGCCATCAGTGCGACGGGACAAGGGGAGCAGTACTTC. This codes for CAISATGQGEQYF.

The rearrangement uses TRBV7-8 and TRBJ1-1, with a tentative D call TRBD1 (5 bases). The CDR3 is made up of 14 amino acids. Germline-derived CDR1 and CDR2 are SGHVS and FQNEAQ. V lost 1 base to trimming and J lost 4 bases, with 10 bases between them. CDR3 DNA: TGTGCCAGCAGCTTAGTTTCTGGGGCCACTGAAGCTTTCTTT. This translates into CASSLVSGATEAFF.

The V and J genes are TRBV6-2 or TRBV6-3 and TRBJ2-7, with a tentative D call TRBD1 (6 bases). Germline CDR1 MNHEY, CDR2 SVGEGT. V was clipped by 5 bases and J by 3 bases, with 11 bases between them. This CDR3 region has 13 residues. Written as DNA, the CDR3 is TGTGCCAGCAGTCTGGACAGAGTCTACGAGCAGTACTTC. It encodes CASSLDRVYEQYF.

The chain links TRBV7-9 to TRBJ1-4; no definite D call. Per the germline V gene, CDR1 is SEHNR and CDR2 is FQNEAQ (reference sequence). The CDR3 sequence is 15 residues long. V dropped 1 base and J dropped 2 bases, with 8 bases sitting between them. The CDR3 DNA reads as TGTGCCAGCAGCTTAGTGCAGGATACTAATGAAAAACTGTTTTTT. Amino acids: CASSLVQDTNEKLFF.

V is TRBV2 and J is TRBJ2-3, with D perhaps TRBD2 (6 bases). Germline CDR1 and CDR2: SNHLY and FYNNEI. The CDR3 loop spans 15 amino acids. V shed 6 bases and J shed 5 bases, with 18 bases lying between them. The CDR3 reads CASSSRDSQGDTQYF. The CDR3 DNA sequence: TGTGCCAGCAGCAGCCGGGACTCCCAAGGAGATACGCAGTATTTT.

The V call is TRBV6-1, the J call TRBJ1-5; 8 nucleotides agree with TRBD1. The CDR3 runs to 16 residues. V shed 3 bases and J 0 bases; nucleotides not matched to a gene: 4. The germline V gene has CDR1 MNHNS and CDR2 SASEGT. CDR3 loop: CASSDPRGLSNQPQHF. CDR3 nucleotide sequence: TGTGCCAGCAGTGACCCCAGGGGGCTTAGCAATCAGCCCCAGCATTTT.

V gene TRBV5-4 combines with J gene TRBJ1-2; D gene ambiguous. The germline CDR1 and CDR2 sequences are SGHNT and YYREEE (reference sequence). V gave up 1 base and J gave up 9 bases, with 13 bases separating them. CDR3 length equals 13 residues. The chain's CDR3 is CASSLRTGYSYTF. The CDR3 DNA sequence: TGTGCCAGCAGCTTGAGAACGGGGTATAGCTACACCTTC.

This chain connects TRBV6-1 to TRBJ2-2; maybe TRBD2 (6 bases). Germline values: CDR1 MNHNS, CDR2 SASEGT. V gave up 3 bases and J gave up 0 bases, with 11 bases separating them. The CDR3 runs 16 residues. The CDR3 loop reads CASSEMVAANTGELFF. Written as DNA, the CDR3 is TGTGCCAGCAGTGAGATGGTAGCGGCGAACACCGGGGAGCTGTTTTTT.